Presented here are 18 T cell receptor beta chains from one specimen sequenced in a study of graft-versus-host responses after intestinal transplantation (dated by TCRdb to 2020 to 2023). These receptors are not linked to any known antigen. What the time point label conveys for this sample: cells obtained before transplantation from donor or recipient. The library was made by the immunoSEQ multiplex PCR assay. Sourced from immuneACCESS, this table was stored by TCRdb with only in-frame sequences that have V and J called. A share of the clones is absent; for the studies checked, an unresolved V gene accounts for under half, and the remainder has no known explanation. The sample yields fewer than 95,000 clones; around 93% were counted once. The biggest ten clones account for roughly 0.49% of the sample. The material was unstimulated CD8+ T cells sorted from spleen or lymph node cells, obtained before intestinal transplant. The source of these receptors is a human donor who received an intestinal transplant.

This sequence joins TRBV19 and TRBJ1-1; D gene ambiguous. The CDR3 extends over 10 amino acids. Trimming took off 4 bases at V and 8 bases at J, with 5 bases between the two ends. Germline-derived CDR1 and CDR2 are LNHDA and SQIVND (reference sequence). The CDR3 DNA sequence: TGTGCCAGTAGTACAGTAGAAGCTTTCTTT. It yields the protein CASSTVEAFF.

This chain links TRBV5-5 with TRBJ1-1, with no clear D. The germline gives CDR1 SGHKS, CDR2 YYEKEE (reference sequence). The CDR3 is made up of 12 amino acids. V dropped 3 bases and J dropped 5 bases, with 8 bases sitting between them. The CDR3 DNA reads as TGTGCCAGCAGCTCTAAATGGACTGAAGCTTTCTTT. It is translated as CASSSKWTEAFF.

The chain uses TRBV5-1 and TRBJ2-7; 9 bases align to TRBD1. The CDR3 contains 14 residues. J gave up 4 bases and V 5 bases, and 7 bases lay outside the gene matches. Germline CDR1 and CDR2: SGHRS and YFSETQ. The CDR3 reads CASRKETGGYEQYF. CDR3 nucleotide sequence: TGCGCCAGCAGAAAGGAGACAGGGGGTTACGAGCAGTACTTC.

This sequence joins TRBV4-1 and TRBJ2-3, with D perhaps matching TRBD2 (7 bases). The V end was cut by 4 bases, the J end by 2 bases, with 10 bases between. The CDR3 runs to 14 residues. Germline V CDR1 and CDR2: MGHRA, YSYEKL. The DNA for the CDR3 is TGCGCCAGCAGCCCTGGGGGGGCCACAGATACGCAGTATTTT. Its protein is CASSPGGATDTQYF.

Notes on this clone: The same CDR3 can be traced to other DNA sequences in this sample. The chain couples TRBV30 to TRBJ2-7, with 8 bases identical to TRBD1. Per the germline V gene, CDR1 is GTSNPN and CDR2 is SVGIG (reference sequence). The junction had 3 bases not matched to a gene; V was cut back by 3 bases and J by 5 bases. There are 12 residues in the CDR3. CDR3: CAWSVTGDEQYF. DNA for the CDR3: TGTGCCTGGAGCGTGACAGGGGACGAGCAGTACTTC.

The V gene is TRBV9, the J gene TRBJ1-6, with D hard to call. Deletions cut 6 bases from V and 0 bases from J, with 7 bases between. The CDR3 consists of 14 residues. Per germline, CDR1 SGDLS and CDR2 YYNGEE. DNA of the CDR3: TGTGCCAGCACTGATAGCTCCTATAATTCACCCCTCCACTTT. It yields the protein CASTDSSYNSPLHF.

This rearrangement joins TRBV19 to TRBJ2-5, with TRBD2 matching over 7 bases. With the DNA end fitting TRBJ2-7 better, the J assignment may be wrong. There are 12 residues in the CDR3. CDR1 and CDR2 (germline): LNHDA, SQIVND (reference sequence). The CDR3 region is CASSMGGYEQYF. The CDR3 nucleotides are TGTGCCAGTAGTATGGGGGGGTACGAGCAGTACTTC.

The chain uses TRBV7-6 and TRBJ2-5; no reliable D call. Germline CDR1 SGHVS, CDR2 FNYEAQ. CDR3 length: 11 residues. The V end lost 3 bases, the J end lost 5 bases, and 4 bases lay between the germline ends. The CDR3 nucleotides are TGTGCCAGCAGCTTCGGGGAGACCCAGTACTTC. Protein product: CASSFGETQYF.

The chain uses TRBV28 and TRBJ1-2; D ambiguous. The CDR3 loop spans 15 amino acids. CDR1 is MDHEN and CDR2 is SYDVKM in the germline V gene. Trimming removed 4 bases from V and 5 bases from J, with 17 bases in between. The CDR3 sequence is CASSYPSGWNYGYTF. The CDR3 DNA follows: TGTGCCAGCAGTTATCCCTCGGGGTGGAATTATGGCTACACCTTC.

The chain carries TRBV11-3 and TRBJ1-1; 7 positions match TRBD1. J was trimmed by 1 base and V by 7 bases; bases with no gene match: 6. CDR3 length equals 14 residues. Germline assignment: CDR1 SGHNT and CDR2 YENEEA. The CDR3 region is CASKSGTENTEAFF. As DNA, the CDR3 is TGTGCCAGCAAATCCGGGACAGAGAACACTGAAGCTTTCTTT. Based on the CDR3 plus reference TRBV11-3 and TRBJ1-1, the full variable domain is EAGVVQSPRYKIIEKKQPVAFWCNPISGHNTLYWYLQNLGQGPELLIRYENEEAVDDSQLPKDRFSAERLKGVDSTLKIQPAELGDSAVYLCASKSGTENTEAFFGQGTRLTVV.

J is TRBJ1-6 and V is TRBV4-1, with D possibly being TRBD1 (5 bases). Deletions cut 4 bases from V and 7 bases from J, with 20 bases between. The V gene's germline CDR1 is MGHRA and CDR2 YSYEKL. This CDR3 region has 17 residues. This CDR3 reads CASSRDGAYSPNSPLHF. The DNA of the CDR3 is TGCGCCAGCAGCCGAGATGGGGCCTACTCCCCGAATTCACCCCTCCACTTT.

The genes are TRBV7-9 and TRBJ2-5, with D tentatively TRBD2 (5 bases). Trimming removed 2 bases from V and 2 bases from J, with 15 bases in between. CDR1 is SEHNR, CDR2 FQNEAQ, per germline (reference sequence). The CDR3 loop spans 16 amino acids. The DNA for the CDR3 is TGTGCCAGCAGCTTACTGAGGGCAGGCCAACAAGAGACCCAGTACTTC. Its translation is CASSLLRAGQQETQYF. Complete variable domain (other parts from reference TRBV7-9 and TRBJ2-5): DTGVSQNPRHKITKRGQNVTFRCDPISEHNRLYWYRQTLGQGPEFLTYFQNEAQLEKSRLLSDRFSAERPKGSFSTLEIQRTEQGDSAMYLCASSLLRAGQQETQYFGPGTRLLVL.

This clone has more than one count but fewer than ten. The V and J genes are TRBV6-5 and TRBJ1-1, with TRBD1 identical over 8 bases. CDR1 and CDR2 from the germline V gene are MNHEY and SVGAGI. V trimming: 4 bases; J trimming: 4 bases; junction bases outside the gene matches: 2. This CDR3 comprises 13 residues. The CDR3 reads CASSSDRGTEAFF. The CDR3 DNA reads TGTGCCAGCAGTTCCGACAGGGGCACTGAAGCTTTCTTT.

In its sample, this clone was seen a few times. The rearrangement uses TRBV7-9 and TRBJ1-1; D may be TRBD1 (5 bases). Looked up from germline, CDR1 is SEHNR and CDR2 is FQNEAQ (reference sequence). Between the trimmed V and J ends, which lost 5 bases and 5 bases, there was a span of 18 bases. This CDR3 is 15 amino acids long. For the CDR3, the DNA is TGTGCCAGCAGCCTTCCCGACAGTGGGGGGACTGAAGCTTTCTTT. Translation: CASSLPDSGGTEAFF.

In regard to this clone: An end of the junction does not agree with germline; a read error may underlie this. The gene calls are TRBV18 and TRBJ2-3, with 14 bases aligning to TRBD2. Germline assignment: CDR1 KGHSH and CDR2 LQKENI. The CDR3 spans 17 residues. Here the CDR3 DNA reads TGTGCCAGCTCAACACCCCGGACTAGCGGGAGGATAGATACGCAGTATTTT. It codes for CASSTPRTSGRIDTQYF.

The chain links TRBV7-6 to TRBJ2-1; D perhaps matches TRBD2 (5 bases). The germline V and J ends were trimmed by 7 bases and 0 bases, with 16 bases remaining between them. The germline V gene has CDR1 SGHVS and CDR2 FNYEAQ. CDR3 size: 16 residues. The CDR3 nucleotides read TGTGCCAGCACCACGGGGTGGGGAAGCTCCTACAATGAGCAGTTCTTC. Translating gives CASTTGWGSSYNEQFF.

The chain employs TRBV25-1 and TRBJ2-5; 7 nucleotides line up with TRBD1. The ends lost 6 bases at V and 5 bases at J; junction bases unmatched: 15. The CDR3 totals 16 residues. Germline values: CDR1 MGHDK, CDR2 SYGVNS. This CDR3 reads CASRIPGTVRMETQYF. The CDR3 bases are TGTGCCAGCAGAATTCCCGGGACAGTTAGGATGGAGACCCAGTACTTC.

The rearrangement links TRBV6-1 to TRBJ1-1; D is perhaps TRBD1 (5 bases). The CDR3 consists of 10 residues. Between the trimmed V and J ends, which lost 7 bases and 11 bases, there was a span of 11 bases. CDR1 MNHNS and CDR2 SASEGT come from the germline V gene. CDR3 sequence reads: CASTQGDAFF. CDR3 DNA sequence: TGTGCCAGCACCCAGGGTGATGCTTTCTTT.